This TCR beta chain was recorded in a study of blood T cell repertoires in COVID-19. Assay: immunoSEQ multiplex PCR; the TCRdb copy retains only in-frame clones and omits some. The sample consists of a few hundred thousand clones, approximately 88% of them appearing once. Residents of about two dozen US areas, aged roughly 18 to 89 years, made up the participants. Among Cohort 3 donors, those recovered had two negative PCRs, clearance, or symptom resolution. Sequenced input: PBMCs or T cells enriched from blood (not recorded which). This receptor was obtained from a woman in her twenties or thirties who had recovered from COVID-19.

The CDR3 spells CASSWGQGYEQYF. The CDR3 nucleotides read TGTGCCAGCAGTTGGGGACAGGGGTACGAGCAGTACTTC. J is TRBJ2-7 and V is TRBV27; TRBD1 matches 10 bases. The germline V gene encodes CDR1 MNHEY and CDR2 SMNVEV (reference sequence). Losses at the gene ends were 4 bases for V and 4 bases for J; bases not matched to a gene: 1. The CDR3 totals 13 residues.